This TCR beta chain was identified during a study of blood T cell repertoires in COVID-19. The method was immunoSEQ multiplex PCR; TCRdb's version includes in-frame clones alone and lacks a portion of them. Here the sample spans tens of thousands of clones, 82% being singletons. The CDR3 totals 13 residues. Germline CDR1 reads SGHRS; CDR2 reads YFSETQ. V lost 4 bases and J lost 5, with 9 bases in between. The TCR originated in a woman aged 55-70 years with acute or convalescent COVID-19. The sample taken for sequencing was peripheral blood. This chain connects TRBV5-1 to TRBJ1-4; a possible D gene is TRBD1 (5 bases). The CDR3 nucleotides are TGCGCCAGCAGCCCGGGGGTGAATGAAAAACTGTTTTTT. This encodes CASSPGVNEKLFF. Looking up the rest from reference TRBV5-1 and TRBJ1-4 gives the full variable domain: KAGVTQTPRYLIKTRGQQVTLSCSPISGHRSVSWYQQTPGQGLQFLFEYFSETQRNKGNFPGRFSGRQFSNSRSEMNVSTLELGDSALYLCASSPGVNEKLFFGSGTQLSVL.